The entry below gives a single T cell receptor (beta chain) sequence along with its context. This sample was included in a study of blood T cell repertoires in COVID-19. Background on the study: Spain, Italy and the United States supplied samples that represented acute and convalescent COVID-19. The cDNA or gDNA used as material had been derived from T cells, B-cell-depleted T cells, or PBMCs.

The authors' processing: How many nucleated cells were present was estimated from reference gene primer amplification. Some clones are missing from TCRdb's copy, which holds only in-frame ones; the method was immunoSEQ multiplex PCR. That table is the source of V, J and clone size, and D and trimming were worked out from the DNA. Found here are around 700,000 clones, just under 90% of them singletons; the top ten hold roughly 0.25%. The sequence derives from a woman aged 18-29 years with acute or convalescent COVID-19. Sequencing used peripheral blood.

The CDR3 nucleotides are TGTGCCAGCAGTATCACAGGGCCCGGCTATGGCTACACCTTC. Amino acids: CASSITGPGYGYTF. This rearrangement joins TRBV27 to TRBJ1-2, with D possibly matching TRBD1 (6 bases). Trimming shortened V by 5 bases and J by 4 bases, and 14 bases separated the two germline ends. CDR3 length equals 14 residues. In germline, CDR1 is MNHEY, CDR2 SMNVEV (reference sequence).